A single sample is the source of the 20 T cell receptor beta chains below, sequenced in a study of shared clonotypes between healthy human individuals. Some clones are missing from TCRdb's copy, which holds only in-frame ones; the method was immunoSEQ multiplex PCR. The data show roughly 380,000 clones, about 96% seen once. The sample taken for sequencing was memory CD8+ T cells sorted from blood. The subset here: CD45RO+ cells pooled with CCR7-negative TemRA cells. These receptors all stem from a man in his thirties or forties in good health.

The chain employs TRBV15 and TRBJ2-7, with D possibly matching TRBD1 (5 bases). V was trimmed by 3 bases and J by 7 bases, leaving 7 bases between them. This CDR3 region has 11 residues. The germline gives CDR1 LNHNV, CDR2 YYDKDF (reference sequence). The CDR3 nucleotides read TGTGCCACCAGCAGTCAGGGAGAGCAGTACTTC. It codes for CATSSQGEQYF. Filled out from reference TRBV15 and TRBJ2-7, the complete variable domain reads DAMVIQNPRYQVTQFGKPVTLSCSQTLNHNVMYWYQQKSSQAPKLLFHYYDKDFNNEADTPDNFQSRRPNTSFCFLDIRSPGLGDTAMYLCATSSQGEQYFGPGTRLTVT.

Note on this clone: The junction departs from germline at one end; a sequencing error may be responsible. The gene calls are TRBV7-7 and TRBJ1-1; TRBD1 might be the D (5 bases). Germline V gene lookup returns CDR1 SSHAT and CDR2 FNYEAQ (reference sequence). The CDR3 is 13 amino acids. Here the CDR3 DNA reads TGTGCTAGCAGCTTAGGGGTAGGCACTGAAGCTTTCTTT. Translating gives CASSLGVGTEAFF.

The V gene is TRBV11-2, the J gene TRBJ1-2; D is possibly TRBD1 (6 bases). The V and J ends lost 3 bases and 0 bases respectively, with 14 bases between them. The germline V gene encodes CDR1 SGHAT and CDR2 FQNNGV. The CDR3 runs 16 residues. The CDR3 DNA reads as TGTGCCAGCAGCTTGTCGGGGGCAGGGTCTAACTATGGCTACACCTTC. The encoded protein is CASSLSGAGSNYGYTF.

This chain connects TRBV2 to TRBJ1-5; TRBD1 is a possible D gene (6 bases). The V and J ends lost 1 base and 6 bases respectively, with 19 bases between them. The CDR3 has 17 residues. Germline lookup yields CDR1 SNHLY and CDR2 FYNNEI. The DNA of the CDR3 is TGTGCCAGCAGTGAAGGGTCGAGGGGGGACCCCGGTCAGCCCCAGCATTTT. Its protein is CASSEGSRGDPGQPQHF.

This rearrangement joins TRBV6-6 to TRBJ2-7; possibly TRBD1 for D (6 bases). Between the trimmed V and J ends, which lost 0 bases and 2 bases, there was a span of 8 bases. The CDR3 extends over 14 amino acids. Germline CDR1 MNHNY, CDR2 SVGAGI (reference sequence). The CDR3 region has the DNA TGTGCCAGCAGTTACTCGACAGGAGCCTACGAGCAGTACTTC. Amino acid sequence: CASSYSTGAYEQYF.

The rearrangement links TRBV10-2 to TRBJ2-1; possible D gene TRBD2, 5 bases. Germline CDR1 reads WSHSY; CDR2 reads SAAADI. V gave up 10 bases and J gave up 0 bases, with 10 bases separating them. The CDR3 totals 13 residues. Here the CDR3 reads CATYRDSYNEQFF. CDR3 DNA sequence: TGCGCCACCTACCGGGACTCCTACAATGAGCAGTTCTTC.

The V call is TRBV30, the J call TRBJ1-5; tentative D call: TRBD1 (5 bases). The germline CDR1 and CDR2 sequences are GTSNPN and SVGIG (reference sequence). The CDR3 consists of 13 residues. Trimming pared 6 bases from V and 6 bases from J, leaving 15 bases between. The CDR3, as DNA: TGTGCCTGTGCTGAGGGGCAAGGTCAGCCCCAGCATTTT. Its protein is CACAEGQGQPQHF.

CDR3 residues: CASTNGLAGETQYF. CDR3 DNA: TGTGCCAGCACCAATGGACTAGCGGGAGAGACCCAGTACTTC. The rearrangement links TRBV28 to TRBJ2-5; 11 nucleotides match TRBD2. The CDR3 has 14 residues. Losses at the gene ends were 7 bases for V and 4 bases for J; bases not matched to a gene: 5. Germline V gene lookup returns CDR1 MDHEN and CDR2 SYDVKM.

The V and J genes are TRBV7-9 and TRBJ1-5; D is undetermined. The V gene's germline CDR1 is SEHNR and CDR2 FQNEAQ (reference sequence). CDR3 length equals 13 residues. V lost 0 bases and J lost 6, with 6 bases in between. The CDR3 reads CASSLAGFQPQHF. CDR3 coding DNA: TGTGCCAGCAGCTTAGCGGGTTTTCAGCCCCAGCATTTT.

The chain links TRBV10-3 to TRBJ2-7; TRBD1 matches at 7 bases. The CDR3 length is 11 residues. The trim removed 7 bases at V and 4 bases at J, leaving 1 base unmatched. CDR1 is ENHRY, CDR2 SYGVKD, per germline. In DNA, the CDR3 is TGTGCCATCATGACAGGGTACGAGCAGTACTTC. Amino acids: CAIMTGYEQYF.

In this sample, this clone turned up once. The chain uses TRBV2 and TRBJ2-1; 10 bases are a match to TRBD1. Trimming took 8 bases from V and 3 from J; bases not matched to a gene: 10. CDR1 SNHLY and CDR2 FYNNEI come from the germline V gene. The CDR3 is 16 residues long. CDR3 bases: TGTGCCAGCCCCGACAGGGGGCGCCCCCTCTACAATGAGCAGTTCTTC. Its protein product is CASPDRGRPLYNEQFF.

The chain employs TRBV29-1 and TRBJ2-7, with a tentative D call TRBD2 (5 bases). V was clipped by 1 base and J by 5 bases, with 9 bases between them. Germline V gene sequence: CDR1 SQVTM, CDR2 ANQGSEA. This CDR3 comprises 12 residues. The CDR3 loop is CSVEGGSDEQYF. Here the CDR3 DNA reads TGCAGCGTTGAAGGGGGTAGCGACGAGCAGTACTTC.

The chain joins TRBV6-1 to TRBJ2-2; 7 bases line up with TRBD2. CDR1 is MNHNS and CDR2 is SASEGT in the germline V gene. The ends lost 6 bases at V and 4 bases at J; junction bases unmatched: 2. The CDR3 spans 13 residues. CDR3 sequence reads: CASRREGTGELFF. The CDR3 bases are TGTGCCAGCAGAAGGGAGGGCACCGGGGAGCTGTTTTTT.

The chain couples TRBV6-4 to TRBJ1-5; 7 bases map to TRBD1. This CDR3 is 19 amino acids long. V shed 2 bases and J 5 bases; nucleotides not matched to a gene: 18. Germline V gene lookup returns CDR1 MRHNA and CDR2 SNTAGT. The CDR3 region is CASSDGTASVDRVDQPQHF. The CDR3 nucleotides read TGTGCCAGCAGTGACGGGACAGCGTCTGTTGACAGGGTGGATCAGCCCCAGCATTTT.

The chain has TRBV27 and TRBJ2-1; a weak D match, TRBD2 (5 bases). The CDR3 is 14 residues long. In germline, CDR1 is MNHEY, CDR2 SMNVEV (reference sequence). The V and J ends lost 3 bases and 6 bases respectively, with 12 bases between them. CDR3 amino acids: CASSLGAPPNEQFF. CDR3 bases: TGTGCCAGCAGTTTGGGAGCCCCTCCCAATGAGCAGTTCTTC.

This sequence joins TRBV28 and TRBJ1-4; D remains unclear. This CDR3 comprises 15 residues. Germline assignment: CDR1 MDHEN and CDR2 SYDVKM. V was pared by 5 bases and J by 0 bases, with 10 bases between. CDR3 DNA: TGTGCCAGCAGTCAGACAACCCCAACTAATGAAAAACTGTTTTTT. It translates to CASSQTTPTNEKLFF.

The chain joins TRBV28 to TRBJ2-7; 11 bases map to TRBD2. Germline values: CDR1 MDHEN, CDR2 SYDVKM. CDR3 size: 15 residues. V was clipped by 5 bases and J by 4 bases; unmatched bases: 7. The CDR3 loop reads CASSGMGTSGYEQYF. The CDR3 DNA follows: TGTGCCAGCAGTGGAATGGGGACTAGCGGTTACGAGCAGTACTTC.

A remark on this clone: The junction does not match germline at one end; this may be a read error. This sequence joins TRBV28 and TRBJ1-1; D is perhaps TRBD1 (6 bases). CDR1 and CDR2 (germline): MDHEN, SYDVKM. The CDR3 is 12 amino acids. For the CDR3, the DNA is TGTGCCAGCACTATCCGGGACACCGAAGCTTTCTTT. Protein: CASTIRDTEAFF.

The rearrangement uses TRBV28 and TRBJ2-7, with D unclear. The CDR3 covers 13 residues. Germline CDR1 is MDHEN and CDR2 is SYDVKM. The V gene lost 5 bases and the J gene lost 6 bases, with 14 bases spanning the gap. CDR3 residues: CASSPPGRSEQYF. The CDR3, as DNA: TGTGCCAGCAGTCCCCCCGGACGTAGCGAGCAGTACTTC. The variable domain in full, completed from reference TRBV28 and TRBJ2-7, reads DVKVTQSSRYLVKRTGEKVFLECVQDMDHENMFWYRQDPGLGLRLIYFSYDVKMKEKGDIPEGYSVSREKKERFSLILESASTNQTSMYLCASSPPGRSEQYFGPGTRLTVT.

This chain joins TRBV5-4 and TRBJ2-1; TRBD2 matches 7 bases. The V segment lost 4 bases and the J segment 6 bases; nucleotides outside the gene matches: 13. Germline V gene lookup returns CDR1 SGHNT and CDR2 YYREEE (reference sequence). The CDR3 spans 16 residues. This chain's CDR3 is CASSLPPSGHFNEQFF. In DNA, the CDR3 is TGTGCCAGCAGCCTCCCTCCTAGCGGCCACTTCAATGAGCAGTTCTTC. Together with reference TRBV5-4 and TRBJ2-1, the CDR3 gives the full variable domain: ETGVTQSPTHLIKTRGQQVTLRCSSQSGHNTVSWYQQALGQGPQFIFQYYREEENGRGNFPPRFSGLQFPNYSSELNVNALELDDSALYLCASSLPPSGHFNEQFFGPGTRLTVL.